Below, 9 T cell receptor beta chains from the same sample are listed, as sequenced in a study of CD8+ T cells in alopecia areata (dated by TCRdb to the late 2010s). Pooled mouse cutaneous lymph node cells were stained for CD4, CD8alpha, NKG2D, NKG2ACE and other markers and were then sorted on a BD Influx. The library was generated by the immunoSEQ multiplex PCR assay. For TCR sequencing, RNA was extracted from every sample and reverse transcribed into cDNA to serve as template. TCRdb limited this immuneACCESS table to in-frame rearrangements with V and J called. A share of clones is missing; checked studies link under half to unresolved V genes, and the rest is unexplained. The table puts 250,000 or so clones in this sample, none counted just once. The ten largest clones add up to about 1.2% of the sample. The specimen was CD4+ T cells sorted from a lymph node. These receptors all stem from a C3H/HeJ mouse with alopecia areata. Mice in this strain carry MHC haplotype H2-k.

On this clone itself: Mouse names are used for the genes. The sequence runs out 4 residues before the end of the CDR3; the remainder is reconstructed from the germline J gene. This chain links TRBV1 with TRBJ2-5, with TRBD2 as a possible D gene (7 bases). CDR3 length: 14 residues. Germline V CDR1 and CDR2: NSQYPW, LRSPGD (reference sequence). The CDR3 here is CTCSAVGGPDTQYF. The covered CDR3 bases are TGCACCTGCAGTGCAGTTGGGGGGCCTGAC.

The table lists this clone with a few counts. The listed genes are named as in mouse. The CDR3 goes on 4 residues after the read ends, and that part is filled in from the germline J gene. The same CDR3 also results from other DNA sequences found in this sample. The gene calls are TRBV13-3 and TRBJ2-3; 7 bases are shared with TRBD2. Germline CDR1 and CDR2: NNHDY and SYVADS. This CDR3 has 13 residues. V shed 5 bases, J shed 1 base, and the junction held 1 base outside the gene matches. Partial CDR3 DNA: TGTGCCAGCAGAGGACTGGGTGCAGAA. Translated: CASRGLGAE. From start to end, the CDR3 is CASRGLGAETLYF.

Note on this clone: Gene and germline names: mouse. The CDR3 extends 4 residues past the end of the read, so its final part is completed from the germline J gene. The rearrangement joins TRBV13-3 to TRBJ2-7; tentatively, D is TRBD1 (6 bases). CDR1 is NNHDY, CDR2 SYVADS, per germline. The CDR3 contains 14 residues. V shed 3 bases and J shed 0 bases, with 10 bases lying between them. This CDR3 reads CASSVEGDSYEQYF. Partial CDR3 DNA: TGTGCCAGCAGTGTGGAGGGGGACTCCTAT.

Points on this clone: Genes and germline are mouse. The CDR3 end lies 4 residues beyond the end of the read and is filled in from the germline J gene. The rearrangement uses TRBV17 and TRBJ2-7; 10 nucleotides align to TRBD2. Germline V gives CDR1 MNHDT, CDR2 YYDKIL. The CDR3 covers 15 residues. This CDR3 reads CASSRDKTGGDEQYF. Incomplete CDR3 DNA: TGTGCTAGCAGTAGAGATAAAACTGGGGGGGAT.

This clone was observed a few times. The gene names here belong to mouse. The sequence runs out 4 residues before the end of the CDR3; the remainder is reconstructed from the germline J gene. The chain couples TRBV14 to TRBJ2-7; 9 nucleotides align to TRBD2. Germline CDR1 is SGHDT and CDR2 is FRDEAV. The CDR3 is 15 amino acids. Trimming at V came to 5 bases and at J to 0 bases, leaving 6 bases not matched to a gene. The covered CDR3 bases are TGTGCCAGCAGCCCGACTGGGGGCAGCTCCTAT. It yields the protein CASSPTGGSSY. The whole CDR3 protein reads CASSPTGGSSYEQYF.

This clone came up a few times. Mouse names are used for the genes. The CDR3 end is not reached by the read, which stops 4 residues before it; the germline J gene fills it in. V gene TRBV19 combines with J gene TRBJ2-1; tentatively, D is TRBD1 (6 bases). This CDR3 is 15 amino acids long. The germline CDR1 and CDR2 sequences are FNHDT and SITEND (reference sequence). V was pared by 0 bases and J by 4 bases, with 11 bases between. The part of the CDR3 DNA that was read is TGTGCCAGCAGTATAGTGGGACAAAAATATGCT. As protein: CASSIVGQKYA. The complete CDR3 reads CASSIVGQKYAEQFF.

Comment on this clone: The gene symbols are mouse symbols. The sequenced CDR3 bases are TGTGCCAGCGGTGATCTTGGGACAGGAGCCTCC. Translation gives CASGDLGTGAS. The whole CDR3 sequence reads CASGDLGTGASDYTF. The V call is TRBV13-2, the J call TRBJ1-2; 8 positions match TRBD1. The sequenced fragment ends 4 residues before the CDR3 boundary, so the rest is inferred from the germline J gene. This CDR3 is built from 15 residues. Per the germline V gene, CDR1 is NNHNN and CDR2 is SYGAGS (reference sequence). The V segment lost 1 base and the J segment 4 bases; nucleotides outside the gene matches: 6.

This clone turned up a few times. Gene and germline names: mouse. The missing CDR3 end, 4 residues past where the read stops, is filled in from the germline J gene. The chain employs TRBV5 and TRBJ2-7; 10 bases line up with TRBD2. This CDR3 region has 17 residues. Germline V gene sequence: CDR1 LGHNA, CDR2 YNLKQL (reference sequence). CDR3 bases read: TGTGCCAGCAGCCAAGATCTCCTGGGGGGGCGCGTTGAT. This translates into CASSQDLLGGRVD. The whole CDR3 protein reads CASSQDLLGGRVDEQYF.

On this clone itself: Here the gene names and germline are mouse. The read ends 4 residues before the CDR3 terminus; that terminus is restored from the germline J gene. This same CDR3 is encoded by further DNA sequences in the sample. The chain is built from TRBV19 and TRBJ2-7; TRBD2 matches 7 bases. Germline loops: CDR1 FNHDT, CDR2 SITEND (reference sequence). CDR3 length equals 12 residues. CDR3 bases read: TGTGCCAGCAGCCGGGGGGGGTAT. Encoded protein: CASSRGGY. The whole CDR3 protein is CASSRGGYEQYF.